This T cell receptor beta chain came from a study of control samples from healthy donors and cancer patients. Using immunoSEQ multiplex PCR, the repertoire was profiled, and TCRdb retains in-frame clones only, with some absent. Of about 150,000 clones listed, roughly 93% were seen once; the top ten hold roughly 5.5%. This clone was detected only a few times. Deletions cut 2 bases from V and 7 bases from J, with 11 bases between. The CDR3 totals 14 residues. Per the germline V gene, CDR1 is SGHNT and CDR2 is YENEEA. This sequence was found in a man between 18 and 29 years old in good health. Sequencing was carried out using blood. The V gene is TRBV11-3, the J gene TRBJ2-2; D might be TRBD1 or TRBD2, each matching 5 bases. In nucleotides, the CDR3 is TGTGCCAGCAGCTTATTGGGGGTTGGCGGGGAGCTGTTTTTT. Translation gives CASSLLGVGGELFF.